This TCR beta chain was found in a study of T cell repertoires in cytomegalovirus infection. The overall study: Public signatures in TCR beta pointed to CMV infection and matching HLA type.

TCRdb reprocessed the reads via MiXCR and lists one record per CDR3 protein. The sample shows 150,000 to 200,000 distinct CDR3 sequences, under 15% of them seen only once. General study results and limits: Cumulative public TCR beta family frequency identified CMV carriers with the relevant HLA. HLA-C-restricted CMV-specific TCR beta clonotypes were dominant in the ex vivo response.

Germline CDR1 reads LNHDA; CDR2 reads SQIVND (reference sequence). This CDR3 has 14 residues. The V and J ends lost 10 bases and 3 bases, in that order; junction bases with no gene match: 9. Of note for this clonotype: Antigen specificity is unknown.

What was sequenced was PBMCs. The V gene is TRBV19, the J gene TRBJ1-5; 7 positions agree with TRBD1. The TCR was taken from a human donor in good health (CMV status not recorded). Some clones in this sample may be carry-over from other donors' samples. The CDR3: CATRDSSVNQPQHF. CDR3 coding DNA: TGTGCCACCCGGGACAGCTCCGTCAATCAGCCCCAGCATTTT.